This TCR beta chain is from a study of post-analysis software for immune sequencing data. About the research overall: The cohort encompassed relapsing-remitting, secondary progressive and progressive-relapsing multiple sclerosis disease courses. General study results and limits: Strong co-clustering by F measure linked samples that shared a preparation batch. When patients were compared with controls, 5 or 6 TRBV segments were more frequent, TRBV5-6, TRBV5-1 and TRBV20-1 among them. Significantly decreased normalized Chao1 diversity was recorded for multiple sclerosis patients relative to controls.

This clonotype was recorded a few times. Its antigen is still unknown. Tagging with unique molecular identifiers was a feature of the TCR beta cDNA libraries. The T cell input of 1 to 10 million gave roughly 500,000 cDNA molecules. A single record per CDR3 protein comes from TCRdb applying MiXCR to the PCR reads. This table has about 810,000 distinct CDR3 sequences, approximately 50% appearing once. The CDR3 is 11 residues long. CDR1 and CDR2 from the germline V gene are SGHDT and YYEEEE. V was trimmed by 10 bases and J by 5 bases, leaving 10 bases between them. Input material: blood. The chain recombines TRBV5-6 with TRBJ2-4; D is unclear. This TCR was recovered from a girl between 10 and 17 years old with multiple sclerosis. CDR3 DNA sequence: TGTGCCTCCACCCGGGAAAACATTCAGTACTTC. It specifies CASTRENIQYF. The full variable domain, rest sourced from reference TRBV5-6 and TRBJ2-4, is DAGVTQSPTHLIKTRGQQVTLRCSPKSGHDTVSWYQQALGQGPQFIFQYYEEEERQRGNFPDRFSGHQFPNYSSELNVNALLLGDSALYLCASTRENIQYFGAGTRLSVL.